A selection of T cell receptor beta chains follows, all from one sample in a study of CD8 T cells in Susac syndrome. TCRdb re-derived calls from the immunoSEQ multiplex PCR reads in MiXCR, one entry per CDR3 protein. The table records some 180,000 distinct CDR3 sequences, 85% to 95% of them present only once. Sequenced input: CD4+ T cells from PBMCs. These receptors all come from a human donor with Susac syndrome. Each CDR3 is given with its conserved first and last residue. The order of the fields is CDR3 length, V gene, clone size, J gene, D gene, CDR3 DNA, CDR3 protein. The D gene is left open where the match is weak. Clone size is not always given. Where it is, it says once, few, many or a class for expanded clones.

15	TRBV12-3/TRBV12-4	NA	TRBJ2-5	NA	TGTGCCAGCAGCCGGACGACTAGGGGGCAAGAGACCCAGTACTTC	CASSRTTRGQETQYF
17	TRBV6-1	NA	TRBJ2-7	TRBD1	TGTGCCAGCAGCCCCCGACAGGGTCACTCCTCGGTGTACGAGCAGTACTTC	CASSPRQGHSSVYEQYF
13	TRBV5-8	NA	TRBJ2-5	NA	TGTGCCAGCAGCTTGAGAGGGACGGAGACCCAGTACTTC	CASSLRGTETQYF
15	TRBV28	NA	TRBJ2-5	NA	TGTGCCAGCAGCCCGGCGGGCAGTGGGTTGGGGACCCAGTACTTC	CASSPAGSGLGTQYF
12	TRBV5-6	NA	TRBJ2-7	NA	TGTGCCAGCAGCTTGGCAGTGAACGAGCAGTACTTC	CASSLAVNEQYF
15	TRBV9	NA	TRBJ2-1	TRBD2	TGTGCCAGCAGCATTAGCGGGGGGGTGTACAATGAGCAGTTCTTC	CASSISGGVYNEQFF
13	TRBV7-2	NA	TRBJ1-4	NA	TGTGCCAGCAGCGAAACAACTAATGAAAAACTGTTTTTT	CASSETTNEKLFF
15	TRBV30	NA	TRBJ1-5	NA	TGTGCCTGGAGTGTCGGGGCCGGGGGCAATCAGCCCCAGCATTTT	CAWSVGAGGNQPQHF
13	TRBV12-3/TRBV12-4	NA	TRBJ2-2	NA	TGTGCCAGCACCCTTGGAGGGTACGGGGAGCTGTTTTTT	CASTLGGYGELFF
16	TRBV7-2	NA	TRBJ2-2	NA	TGTGCCAGCAGCTTAGTAACGGGGGTGGGGACCGGGGAGCTGTTTTTT	CASSLVTGVGTGELFF
19	TRBV20-1	NA	TRBJ2-1	NA	TGCAGTGCGGTTCACAGACCAAGCCGCCTCCCGAGCTCCTACAATGAGCAGTTCTTC	CSAVHRPSRLPSSYNEQFF
13	TRBV29-1	NA	TRBJ1-4	NA	TGCAGCGCTTCGCGGGGCACTAATGAAAAACTGTTTTTT	CSASRGTNEKLFF
12	TRBV2	NA	TRBJ2-7	NA	TGTGCCAGCAGTGCAGGGCCCTACGAGCAGTACTTC	CASSAGPYEQYF
15	TRBV20-1	NA	TRBJ1-4	NA	TGCAGTGCTAGAGAGGTCCTAGCGGCGGATGAAAAACTGTTTTTT	CSAREVLAADEKLFF
13	TRBV4-2	NA	TRBJ2-3	NA	TGTGCCAGCAGCCTGACAGAGCAGGGTACGCAGTATTTT	CASSLTEQGTQYF
14	TRBV7-2	NA	TRBJ2-3	NA	TGTGCCAGCAGCTTTGGAAAGGGGGCAGATACGCAGTATTTT	CASSFGKGADTQYF
14	TRBV20-1	NA	TRBJ1-4	TRBD1	TGCAGTGCTAGAGAGACCAGGGGGCGGGAAAAACTGTTTTTT	CSARETRGREKLFF
14	TRBV20-1	NA	TRBJ1-1	NA	TGCAGTGCTAGATACGGGGGGCCTGGAAGTGAAGCTTTCTTT	CSARYGGPGSEAFF
13	TRBV29-1	NA	TRBJ1-1	NA	TGCAGCGTTGTCTTTAGGGTGAACACTGAAGCTTTCTTT	CSVVFRVNTEAFF
12	TRBV7-2	once	TRBJ2-1	NA	TGTGCCAGCAGCTTGGGGGACAATGAGCAGTTCTTC	CASSLGDNEQFF
13	TRBV24-1	NA	TRBJ2-1	NA	TGTGCCACCAGTGCCGGAGGGTTGCATGAGCAGTTCTTC	CATSAGGLHEQFF
13	TRBV3-1	NA	TRBJ2-3	NA	TGTGCCAGCAGCTACTCGCAGGGAGATACGCAGTATTTT	CASSYSQGDTQYF
14	TRBV7-3	NA	TRBJ1-1	NA	TGTGCCAGCAGCTTAAACTGGATTGGGACTGAAGCTTTCTTT	CASSLNWIGTEAFF
15	TRBV6-1	once	TRBJ2-7	TRBD1	TGTGCCAGCAGTGAGGAGGGGACAGGGTCCTACGAGCAGTACTTC	CASSEEGTGSYEQYF
15	TRBV7-7	NA	TRBJ2-5	NA	TGTGCTAGCAGCTTATTGGGGGACAACCAAGAGACCCAGTACTTC	CASSLLGDNQETQYF
14	TRBV15	NA	TRBJ2-7	NA	TGTGCCACCAGGGACGGGACGCCGGTGGATGGACAGTACTTC	CATRDGTPVDGQYF
16	TRBV4-2	NA	TRBJ1-5	TRBD1	TGTGCCAGCAGCCAAGGGACACAGGGGGCCAATCAGCCCCAGCATTTT	CASSQGTQGANQPQHF
16	TRBV14	NA	TRBJ2-6	TRBD1	TGTGCCAGCTCCCCACAGGGGGCGCGAGGGGCCAACGTCCTGACTTTC	CASSPQGARGANVLTF
16	TRBV25-1	NA	TRBJ1-3	TRBD1	TGTGCCAGCAGTGATCCTTTGACAGGGGGCGGAAACACCATATATTTT	CASSDPLTGGGNTIYF
15	TRBV5-1	NA	TRBJ2-2	NA	TGCGCCAGCAGCTGGGAACTCGGGGTTCCCGGGGAGCTGTTTTTT	CASSWELGVPGELFF
14	TRBV20-1	NA	TRBJ2-1	TRBD2	TGCAGTGCCCCTGCGGCGGGAGGGCCCGATGAGCAGTTCTTC	CSAPAAGGPDEQFF
14	TRBV18	NA	TRBJ2-4	NA	TGTGCCAGCTCCCAAGAGACTAGTCCAAACATTCAGTACTTC	CASSQETSPNIQYF
14	TRBV20-1	NA	TRBJ1-2	NA	TGCAGTGCTGTCAGGGATCCCCTTAACTATGGCTACACCTTC	CSAVRDPLNYGYTF
14	TRBV29-1	NA	TRBJ1-2	TRBD1	TGCAGCGCAGACAGGGGAATATGGTCTCACGGCTACACCTTC	CSADRGIWSHGYTF
16	TRBV21-1	NA	TRBJ2-7	NA	TGTGCCAGCAGCAAAGTTATAACAGCTGGCAGGTACGAGCAGTACTTC	CASSKVITAGRYEQYF
14	TRBV3-1	NA	TRBJ1-2	NA	TGTGCCAGCAGCCAAGATGTACAGACATATGGCTACACCTTC	CASSQDVQTYGYTF
12	TRBV2	NA	TRBJ1-1	NA	TGTGCCAGCAGTGAAGCGCTTCTCGTGGCTTTCTTT	CASSEALLVAFF
13	TRBV29-1	NA	TRBJ1-5	NA	TGCAGCGTTGAAGCAGGGCAGGGTCAGCCCCAGCATTTT	CSVEAGQGQPQHF
12	TRBV3-1	few	TRBJ1-1	NA	TGTGCCAGCAGCCAGGGGAACACTGAAGCTTTCTTT	CASSQGNTEAFF
14	TRBV20-1	NA	TRBJ1-5	NA	TGCAGTGCTATCTCCCGTATTAGCAATCAGCCCCAGCATTTT	CSAISRISNQPQHF
13	TRBV27	NA	TRBJ2-7	NA	TGTGCCAGCAGTTTGCGGGTCTCCTACGAGCAGTACTTC	CASSLRVSYEQYF
14	TRBV20-1	NA	TRBJ2-3	NA	TGCAGTGCTAGCTTCTGGCCTAGCACAGATACGCAGTATTTT	CSASFWPSTDTQYF
13	TRBV6-2/TRBV6-3	NA	TRBJ1-1	TRBD1	TGTGCCAGCAGTGAGACAGGGGACACTGAAGCTTTCTTT	CASSETGDTEAFF
16	TRBV7-7	NA	TRBJ2-3	NA	TGTGCCAGCAGTCCCGTACAGGGGACTAGCACAGATACGCAGTATTTT	CASSPVQGTSTDTQYF
12	TRBV7-9	NA	TRBJ2-2	NA	TGTGCCAGCAGCACACCATCCGGGGAGCTGTTTTTT	CASSTPSGELFF
14	TRBV3-1	NA	TRBJ2-1	TRBD2	TGTGCCAGCAGCCGTCTAGCGGCTTACAATGAGCAGTTCTTC	CASSRLAAYNEQFF
15	TRBV7-8	NA	TRBJ2-2	TRBD1	TGTGCCAGCAGGCCCGGGACAGGGAATTTGGGGGAGCTGTTTTTT	CASRPGTGNLGELFF
13	TRBV20-1	NA	TRBJ1-5	NA	TGCAGTGCTAGAGACCCGCAGGATCAGCCCCAGCATTTT	CSARDPQDQPQHF
13	TRBV2	NA	TRBJ2-5	NA	TGTGCCAGCAGTGGAGGGTCTCAAGAGACCCAGTACTTC	CASSGGSQETQYF
11	TRBV28	NA	TRBJ2-2	NA	TGTGCCAGCAGCCGTCGAGGGGAGCTGTTTTTT	CASSRRGELFF
15	TRBV28	NA	TRBJ2-7	NA	TGTGCCAGCAGTTCCCTCGGGTTGCCCTCCTACGAGCAGTACTTC	CASSSLGLPSYEQYF
13	TRBV5-1	few	TRBJ2-5	NA	TGCGCCAGCAGCTTGGTTGGCCAAGAGACCCAGTACTTC	CASSLVGQETQYF
14	TRBV19	NA	TRBJ2-1	NA	TGTGCCAGCAAAAACACAGGGACGTACAATGAGCAGTTCTTC	CASKNTGTYNEQFF
13	TRBV20-1	NA	TRBJ2-7	TRBD1	TGCAGTGCATGGGACAGAGCATCCTACGAGCAGTACTTC	CSAWDRASYEQYF
14	TRBV5-6	NA	TRBJ2-7	NA	TGTGCCAGCAGCTTGGACGGCGGGACCTACGAGCAGTACTTC	CASSLDGGTYEQYF
16	TRBV15	NA	TRBJ1-2	NA	TGTGCCACCAGCAGAGGAGGAGGGCAGGCCCACTATGGCTACACCTTC	CATSRGGGQAHYGYTF
13	TRBV7-9	few	TRBJ2-3	NA	TGTGCCAGCAGCTTAGCTCTGGGAGATACGCAGTATTTT	CASSLALGDTQYF
15	TRBV9	NA	TRBJ2-1	NA	TGTGCCAGCAGCGTCGGTTCAAAACAATACAATGAGCAGTTCTTC	CASSVGSKQYNEQFF
16	TRBV7-2	NA	TRBJ2-1	TRBD2	TGTGCCAGCAGCTGGGATGGAGCGGGAGGGCCCAACGAGCAGTTCTTC	CASSWDGAGGPNEQFF
13	TRBV4-1	once	TRBJ2-7	TRBD1	TGCGCCAGCAGCGAACAGGGGGCCTACGAGCAGTACTTC	CASSEQGAYEQYF